A single sample is the source of the 21 T cell receptor beta chains below, sequenced in a study of glioma-infiltrating T cells after dendritic cell vaccination. Regarding time point: after dendritic cell vaccination, including at tumor progression/relapse. Produced via immunoSEQ multiplex PCR; TCRdb's table is partial and in-frame only. This table holds fewer than 60,000 clones, approximately 91% found once. Sequencing was performed on blood, taken after dendritic cell vaccination. All receptors derive from a human donor with glioblastoma.

The gene calls are TRBV27 and TRBJ1-2; D is possibly TRBD1 (6 bases). Trimming removed 6 bases from V and 1 base from J, with 12 bases in between. Germline V gives CDR1 MNHEY, CDR2 SMNVEV (reference sequence). CDR3 length: 14 residues. CDR3 in amino acids: CASRGTNINYGYTF. The CDR3 nucleotides are TGTGCCAGCAGGGGGACAAACATTAACTATGGCTACACCTTC.

This chain connects TRBV7-2 to TRBJ1-1; D may be TRBD1 (6 bases). This CDR3 region has 13 residues. V lost 3 bases to trimming and J lost 1 base, with 6 bases between them. CDR1 is SGHTA and CDR2 is FQGNSA in the germline V gene. CDR3 sequence reads: CASSLTGNTEAFF. The CDR3 DNA follows: TGTGCCAGCAGCTTGACAGGGAACACTGAAGCTTTCTTT. Drawing the rest from reference TRBV7-2 and TRBJ1-1, the complete variable domain is GAGVSQSPSNKVTEKGKDVELRCDPISGHTALYWYRQSLGQGLEFLIYFQGNSAPDKSGLPSDRFSAERTGGSVSTLTIQRTQQEDSAVYLCASSLTGNTEAFFGQGTRLTVV.

The V gene is TRBV5-1, the J gene TRBJ2-1; 13 bases align to TRBD2. CDR3 length: 16 residues. CDR1 SGHRS and CDR2 YFSETQ come from the germline V gene. V lost 0 bases to trimming and J lost 6 bases; unmatched junction nucleotides: 3. In DNA, the CDR3 is TGCGCCAGCAGCTTGGCCGGACTAGCGGGAGTCAATGAGCAGTTCTTC. Translating it yields CASSLAGLAGVNEQFF.

The rearrangement joins TRBV7-8 to TRBJ2-1, with 9 positions matching TRBD2. Trimming took 0 bases from V and 14 from J; bases not matched to a gene: 2. This CDR3 is 12 amino acids long. Looked up from germline, CDR1 is SGHVS and CDR2 is FQNEAQ. DNA for the CDR3: TGTGCCAGCAGCTTAGCTAGCGGGAGAAAGTTCTTC. It codes for CASSLASGRKFF.

V gene TRBV25-1 combines with J gene TRBJ2-2, with D possibly matching TRBD1 (6 bases). Germline assignment: CDR1 MGHDK and CDR2 SYGVNS. The CDR3 runs to 15 residues. The V end lost 8 bases, the J end lost 0 bases, and 13 bases lay between the germline ends. This CDR3 reads CASPPPGANTGELFF. The CDR3 DNA follows: TGTGCCAGCCCACCCCCAGGGGCGAACACCGGGGAGCTGTTTTTT.

The genes are TRBV27 and TRBJ2-7; possible D gene TRBD2, 6 bases. The germline V and J ends were trimmed by 0 bases and 1 base, with 13 bases remaining between them. The CDR3 sequence is 16 residues long. Germline V gene sequence: CDR1 MNHEY, CDR2 SMNVEV (reference sequence). The CDR3 reads CASSLSSGSLSYEQYF. The CDR3 DNA follows: TGTGCCAGCAGTTTATCCTCCGGGAGTCTATCCTACGAGCAGTACTTC.

The V call is TRBV29-1, the J call TRBJ2-3; TRBD2 agrees at 9 bases. CDR3 length: 15 amino acids. Germline V gene sequence: CDR1 SQVTM, CDR2 ANQGSEA. Trimming cost V 5 bases and J 5 bases; bases outside gene matches: 11. The CDR3 is CSVSGGRAPGDTQYF. In DNA form, the CDR3 reads TGCAGCGTTTCTGGCGGGAGGGCTCCTGGAGATACGCAGTATTTT.

The rearrangement joins TRBV16 to TRBJ2-1, with 11 bases matching TRBD2. The germline V gene encodes CDR1 KGHSY and CDR2 FQNENV. Trimming took 5 bases from V and 5 from J; bases not matched to a gene: 5. The CDR3 is 15 amino acids. CDR3: CASSVTSGSNNEQFF. The CDR3 nucleotides read TGTGCCAGCAGCGTTACTAGCGGGAGTAACAATGAGCAGTTCTTC.

The chain recombines TRBV6-6 with TRBJ2-5; TRBD1 aligns across 10 bases. The assigned J gene may be wrong: the sequence end matches TRBJ2-7 better. Germline CDR1 and CDR2: MNHNY and SVGAGI (reference sequence). The length of the CDR3 is 13 residues. The CDR3 loop is CASSSGTGDEQYF. The CDR3 DNA reads as TGTGCCAGCAGTTCCGGGACAGGGGACGAGCAGTACTTC.

The chain recombines TRBV11-2 with TRBJ1-2; D remains unclear. Germline CDR1 SGHAT, CDR2 FQNNGV. V lost 1 base and J 6 bases, leaving 9 bases between the germline ends. The CDR3 runs 13 residues. The CDR3 protein is CASSLAPVNGYTF. The CDR3 coding sequence is TGTGCCAGCAGCTTAGCCCCGGTCAATGGCTACACCTTC.

About this clone: This sample includes further DNA sequences coding for the same CDR3. The rearrangement links TRBV5-1 to TRBJ1-5; the match to TRBD1 covers 7 bases. The CDR3 runs 15 residues. The germline CDR1 and CDR2 sequences are SGHRS and YFSETQ. V lost 4 bases to trimming and J lost 4 bases; unmatched junction nucleotides: 8. CDR3 nucleotides: TGCGCCAGCAGCGGAGGGGACAGTCCTAATCAGCCCCAGCATTTT. It is translated as CASSGGDSPNQPQHF.

This chain joins TRBV28 and TRBJ1-3, with a weak D call TRBD1 (5 bases). The V end was cut by 6 bases, the J end by 4 bases, with 16 bases between. Germline V gene data show CDR1 as MDHEN and CDR2 as SYDVKM. CDR3 size: 15 residues. The CDR3, as DNA: TGTGCCAGCAGCCCCGACGTCGACAGAGGAAACACCATATATTTT. Amino acids: CASSPDVDRGNTIYF.

The gene calls are TRBV4-2 and TRBJ2-3; 7 bases line up with TRBD2. The length of the CDR3 is 16 residues. The V segment lost 0 bases and the J segment 2 bases; nucleotides outside the gene matches: 5. Germline CDR1 reads LGHNA; CDR2 reads YNFKEQ. The CDR3 reads CASSQDLLADTDTQYF. The CDR3 DNA reads as TGTGCCAGCAGCCAAGATCTGCTAGCGGACACAGATACGCAGTATTTT.

The rearrangement links TRBV6-1 to TRBJ1-1, with D maybe TRBD1 (5 bases). Trimming cost V 3 bases and J 1 base, with 12 bases left between them. The CDR3 consists of 15 residues. Per germline, CDR1 MNHNS and CDR2 SASEGT. The CDR3 protein is CASSDGYRWNTEAFF. Here the CDR3 DNA reads TGTGCCAGCAGTGATGGATACAGGTGGAACACTGAAGCTTTCTTT.

The genes are TRBV7-2 and TRBJ2-7; TRBD1 aligns across 7 bases. V trimming: 2 bases; J trimming: 3 bases; junction bases outside the gene matches: 1. Germline V CDR1 and CDR2: SGHTA, FQGNSA. CDR3 size: 13 residues. CDR3 in amino acids: CASSLRDSYEQYF. Here the CDR3 DNA reads TGTGCCAGCAGCTTAAGGGACAGCTACGAGCAGTACTTC.

This clone is labeled as medium-sized. The chain combines TRBV7-2 with TRBJ2-4, with D possibly being TRBD1 (6 bases). V was trimmed by 1 base and J by 7 bases, leaving 11 bases between them. Germline CDR1 is SGHTA and CDR2 is FQGNSA. The CDR3 is 14 residues long. The CDR3 region is CASSLGGQGNIQYF. CDR3 nucleotides: TGTGCCAGCAGCTTAGGGGGGCAGGGGAACATTCAGTACTTC.

This clone was seen a single time. The CDR3, as DNA: TGCAGCGTTCCGGGAGTCCGAATCACAGATACGCAGTATTTT. The encoded protein is CSVPGVRITDTQYF. The V call is TRBV29-1, the J call TRBJ2-3, with D perhaps TRBD2 (6 bases). The germline V gene encodes CDR1 SQVTM and CDR2 ANQGSEA. Trimming stripped 5 bases from V and 2 bases from J, with 14 bases between. The length of the CDR3 is 14 residues.

This chain joins TRBV10-3 and TRBJ2-6, with D possibly being TRBD1 (6 bases). The germline gives CDR1 ENHRY, CDR2 SYGVKD. V dropped 4 bases and J dropped 0 bases, with 13 bases sitting between them. The CDR3 is made up of 17 amino acids. The CDR3 DNA is TGTGCCATCAGTGCGGTTTCAGGGGACTCTGGGGCCAACGTCCTGACTTTC. Protein sequence: CAISAVSGDSGANVLTF.

The rearrangement joins TRBV18 to TRBJ1-2; possible D gene TRBD1, 6 bases. The V end lost 3 bases, the J end lost 8 bases, and 19 bases lay between the germline ends. The germline gives CDR1 KGHSH, CDR2 LQKENI. This CDR3 region has 15 residues. This CDR3 is CASSPPNEQGRGYTF. The CDR3 nucleotides are TGTGCCAGCTCACCCCCGAATGAACAGGGCCGAGGCTACACCTTC. Looking up the rest from reference TRBV18 and TRBJ1-2 gives the full variable domain: NAGVMQNPRHLVRRRGQEARLRCSPMKGHSHVYWYRQLPEEGLKFMVYLQKENIIDESGMPKERFSAEFPKEGPSILRIQQVVRGDSAAYFCASSPPNEQGRGYTFGSGTRLTVV.

This clone was seen just once. The junction differs from germline at one of its ends, possibly a read error. The J gene is TRBJ2-5, the V gene TRBV7-7; maybe TRBD2 (6 bases). Germline V gene lookup returns CDR1 SSHAT and CDR2 FNYEAQ (reference sequence). The CDR3 loop spans 15 amino acids. This chain's CDR3 is CASSLHPRGGETQYF. CDR3 DNA: TGTGCTAGCAGCCTCCACCCGCGGGGCGGAGAGACCCAGTACTTC.

The rearrangement joins TRBV10-1 to TRBJ2-7, with 9 positions matching TRBD2. The CDR3 is 17 amino acids. Germline V gives CDR1 WNHNN, CDR2 SYGVQD (reference sequence). Germline trimming cut 3 bases from V and 2 bases from J; bases unmatched to any gene: 11. The CDR3 region is CASSDQLAGENPYEQYF. DNA for the CDR3: TGCGCCAGCAGTGACCAGTTAGCGGGGGAAAATCCCTACGAGCAGTACTTC.